This T cell receptor beta chain was recovered during a study of blood T cell repertoires in COVID-19. At the level of the study: Sites across the United States, Italy and Spain contributed samples from acute and convalescent COVID-19. PBMCs, B-cell-depleted T cells, or T cells provided the cDNA or gDNA that made up the material.

The V gene's germline CDR1 is SGHVS and CDR2 FQNEAQ. The germline V and J ends were trimmed by 4 bases and 5 bases, with 14 bases remaining between them. The CDR3 is made up of 14 amino acids. TCRdb keeps only in-frame clones here, not all; method: immunoSEQ multiplex PCR. Counted here are 270,000 or so clones, 80% to 90% occurring once; the ten biggest clones make up approximately 4.3%. The sequence was collected from a man in his forties or fifties with acute or convalescent COVID-19. This rearrangement joins TRBV7-8 to TRBJ1-1; D may be TRBD1 (5 bases). The sample taken for sequencing was peripheral blood. The CDR3 is CASSWEGLGTEAFF. The CDR3 DNA reads as TGTGCCAGCAGCTGGGAGGGGCTGGGGACTGAAGCTTTCTTT.